The 14 T cell receptor beta chains listed next were all sequenced from one sample in a study of cytomegalovirus exposure and HLA in healthy donors. PCR involved 60 Vbeta and 13 Jbeta primers. Profiled with immunoSEQ multiplex PCR; TCRdb holds only in-frame clones, not every one. In the table there are tens of thousands of clones, approximately 80% of which are singletons. The sequenced material came from PBMCs. These receptors originate from a man in his fifties in good health and CMV-seronegative.

The rearrangement joins TRBV29-1 to TRBJ1-3; D remains unclear. The V gene lost 6 bases and the J gene lost 0 bases, with 12 bases spanning the gap. In germline, CDR1 is SQVTM, CDR2 ANQGSEA. The CDR3 sequence is 14 residues long. The CDR3 region is CSVRRLGSGNTIYF. The CDR3 DNA follows: TGCAGCGTCAGGAGGTTGGGCTCTGGAAACACCATATATTTT.

J is TRBJ1-1 and V is TRBV9; TRBD1 is a possible D gene (6 bases). Germline V CDR1 and CDR2: SGDLS, YYNGEE. CDR3 size: 15 residues. V dropped 0 bases and J dropped 3 bases, with 12 bases sitting between them. The CDR3 coding sequence is TGTGCCAGCAGCGTAGGGGGGGGCGCGGACACTGAAGCTTTCTTT. Its translation is CASSVGGGADTEAFF.

The gene calls are TRBV2 and TRBJ1-4; D possibly corresponds to TRBD1 (5 bases). With 6 bases removed from V and 5 bases from J, the gap between germline ends came to 16 bases. The germline gives CDR1 SNHLY, CDR2 FYNNEI. CDR3 length: 15 residues. CDR3 region: CASRSPRGSNEKLFF. CDR3 coding DNA: TGTGCCAGCAGAAGCCCAAGGGGATCGAATGAAAAACTGTTTTTT.

V and J are TRBV7-9 and TRBJ2-5, with a tentative D call TRBD2 (6 bases). V shed 0 bases and J shed 5 bases, with 10 bases lying between them. CDR3 length: 14 residues. From germline, CDR1 is SEHNR and CDR2 FQNEAQ (reference sequence). CDR3 DNA sequence: TGTGCCAGCAGCTTAGCGTCGGGGGTGGAGACCCAGTACTTC. Translating it yields CASSLASGVETQYF.

This clone appeared a few times. The rearrangement uses TRBV11-2 and TRBJ1-5, with D tentatively TRBD1 (5 bases). V was trimmed by 1 base and J by 5 bases, leaving 18 bases between them. The CDR3 loop spans 17 amino acids. From germline, CDR1 is SGHAT and CDR2 FQNNGV. The CDR3 DNA reads TGTGCCAGCAGCTTAGGGATTCAGTCACGGGGGGATCAGCCCCAGCATTTT. Translated: CASSLGIQSRGDQPQHF.

V is TRBV7-6 and J is TRBJ2-5, with a weak D call TRBD1 (5 bases). This CDR3 is 14 amino acids long. The V end lost 11 bases, the J end lost 1 base, and 17 bases lay between the germline ends. The V gene's germline CDR1 is SGHVS and CDR2 FNYEAQ. CDR3 coding DNA: TGTGCCTCCTCTCGTGGGGCCGGCCAAGAGACCCAGTACTTC. Encoded protein: CASSRGAGQETQYF.

The V gene is TRBV4-2, the J gene TRBJ1-2; a possible D gene is TRBD1 (6 bases). Germline V CDR1 and CDR2: LGHNA, YNFKEQ. V lost 3 bases, J lost 5 bases, and 13 bases lay in between. The CDR3 loop spans 14 amino acids. In DNA, the CDR3 is TGTGCCAGCAGCCAGGACCGGGACAAGTATGGCTACACCTTC. As protein: CASSQDRDKYGYTF.

This sequence joins TRBV14 and TRBJ2-5; 7 nucleotides match TRBD1. Losses at the gene ends were 6 bases for V and 2 bases for J; bases not matched to a gene: 9. The CDR3 is 15 residues long. Germline lookup yields CDR1 SGHDN and CDR2 FVKESK. The DNA for the CDR3 is TGTGCCAGCAGTCAAACAGGGGCCCCTCAAGAGACCCAGTACTTC. It is translated as CASSQTGAPQETQYF. The full variable domain, in which reference TRBV14 and TRBJ2-5 provide the parts outside the CDR3, is EAGVTQFPSHSVIEKGQTVTLRCDPISGHDNLYWYRRVMGKEIKFLLHFVKESKQDESGMPNNRFLAERTGGTYSTLKVQPAELEDSGVYFCASSQTGAPQETQYFGPGTRLLVL.

V gene TRBV27 combines with J gene TRBJ1-2, with TRBD1 as a possible D gene (5 bases). The V and J ends lost 6 bases and 8 bases respectively, with 19 bases between them. Germline lookup yields CDR1 MNHEY and CDR2 SMNVEV (reference sequence). The length of the CDR3 is 14 residues. The CDR3 protein is CASSQVGKGSGYTF. CDR3 in DNA: TGTGCCAGCAGCCAGGTTGGCAAGGGGTCGGGCTACACCTTC.

The rearrangement joins TRBV5-6 to TRBJ2-5, with 8 bases fitting TRBD2. The germline CDR1 and CDR2 sequences are SGHDT and YYEEEE. Trimming took 0 bases from V and 2 from J; bases not matched to a gene: 12. CDR3 length equals 18 residues. CDR3 sequence reads: CASSLGPGGPSNQETQYF. The CDR3 DNA reads as TGTGCCAGCAGCTTGGGGCCGGGGGGGCCTTCTAATCAAGAGACCCAGTACTTC.

This chain joins TRBV12-5 and TRBJ1-4; D is ambiguous. CDR1 LGHNT and CDR2 FRNRAP come from the germline V gene. The CDR3 runs to 13 residues. V lost 6 bases and J lost 7, with 12 bases in between. In nucleotides, the CDR3 is TGTGCTAGTGGCCTCGGACGGGGTGAAAAACTGTTTTTT. Protein: CASGLGRGEKLFF. The variable domain in full, with the rest retrieved from reference TRBV12-5 and TRBJ1-4, is DARVTQTPRHKVTEMGQEVTMRCQPILGHNTVFWYRQTMMQGLELLAYFRNRAPLDDSGMPKDRFSAEMPDATLATLKIQPSEPRDSAVYFCASGLGRGEKLFFGSGTQLSVL.

This chain joins TRBV18 and TRBJ1-1, with TRBD1 matching 7 bases. The CDR3 length is 15 residues. V shed 3 bases, J shed 7 bases, and the junction held 11 bases outside the gene matches. Germline lookup yields CDR1 KGHSH and CDR2 LQKENI. The CDR3 nucleotides are TGTGCCAGCTCACCCGGCGGACAGGCCCTCCTTGAAGCTTTCTTT. Residues: CASSPGGQALLEAFF.

This clone occurred a few times. The junction shows a germline mismatch at one end, possibly a read error. J is TRBJ1-1 and V is TRBV29-1, with 9 positions matching TRBD1. CDR3 length: 15 amino acids. From germline, CDR1 is SQVTM and CDR2 ANQGSEA. Here the CDR3 DNA reads TGCAGCGTCACCTGGGGGACAGGGAAGAACTCTGAAGCTTTCTTT. As protein: CSVTWGTGKNSEAFF.

This sequence joins TRBV6-1 and TRBJ1-1; D possibly corresponds to TRBD1 (5 bases). The germline V and J ends were trimmed by 7 bases and 0 bases, with 9 bases remaining between them. Germline loops: CDR1 MNHNS, CDR2 SASEGT. This CDR3 has 13 amino acids. The CDR3 here is CASKDSLNTEAFF. CDR3 sequence (DNA): TGTGCCAGCAAAGACAGCCTGAACACTGAAGCTTTCTTT.